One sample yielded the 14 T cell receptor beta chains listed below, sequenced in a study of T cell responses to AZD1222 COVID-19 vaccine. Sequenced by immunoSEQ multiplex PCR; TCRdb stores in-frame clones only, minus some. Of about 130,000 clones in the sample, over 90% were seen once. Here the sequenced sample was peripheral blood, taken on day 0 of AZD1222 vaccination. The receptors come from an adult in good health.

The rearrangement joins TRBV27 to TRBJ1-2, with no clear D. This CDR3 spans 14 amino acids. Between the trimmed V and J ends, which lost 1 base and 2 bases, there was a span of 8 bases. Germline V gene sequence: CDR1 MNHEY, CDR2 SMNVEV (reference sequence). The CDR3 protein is CASSLLTTNYGYTF. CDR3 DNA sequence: TGTGCCAGCAGTTTATTGACGACGAACTATGGCTACACCTTC.

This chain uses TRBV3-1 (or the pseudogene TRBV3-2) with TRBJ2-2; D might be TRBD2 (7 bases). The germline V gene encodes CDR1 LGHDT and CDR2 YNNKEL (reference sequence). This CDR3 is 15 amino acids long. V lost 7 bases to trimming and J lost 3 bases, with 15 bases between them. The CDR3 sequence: CASTLEGGYTGELFF. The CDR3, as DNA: TGTGCCAGCACTCTCGAGGGGGGGTACACCGGGGAGCTGTTTTTT.

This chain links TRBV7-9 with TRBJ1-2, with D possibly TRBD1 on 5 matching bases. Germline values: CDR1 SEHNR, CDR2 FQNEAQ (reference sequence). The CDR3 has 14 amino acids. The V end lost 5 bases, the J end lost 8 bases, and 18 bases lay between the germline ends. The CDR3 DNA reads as TGTGCCAGCAGCGAAGGGACCCCAGCCGGGGGCTACACCTTC. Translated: CASSEGTPAGGYTF.

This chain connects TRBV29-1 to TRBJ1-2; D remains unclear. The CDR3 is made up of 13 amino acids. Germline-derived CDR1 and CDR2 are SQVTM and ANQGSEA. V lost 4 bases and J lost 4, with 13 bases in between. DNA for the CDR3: TGCAGCGTTGTCCGGGAGGAAGGCTATGGCTACACCTTC. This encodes CSVVREEGYGYTF.

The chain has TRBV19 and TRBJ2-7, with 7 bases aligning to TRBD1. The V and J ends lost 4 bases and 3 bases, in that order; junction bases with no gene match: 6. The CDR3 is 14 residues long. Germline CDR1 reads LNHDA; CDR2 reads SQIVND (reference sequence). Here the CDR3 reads CASSTGQNHYEQYF. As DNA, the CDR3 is TGTGCCAGTAGTACGGGACAGAATCACTACGAGCAGTACTTC.

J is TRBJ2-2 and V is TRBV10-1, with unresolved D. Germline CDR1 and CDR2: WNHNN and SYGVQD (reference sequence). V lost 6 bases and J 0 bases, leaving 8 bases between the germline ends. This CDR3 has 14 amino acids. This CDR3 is CASRDGSNTGELFF. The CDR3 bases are TGCGCCAGCAGGGACGGATCGAACACCGGGGAGCTGTTTTTT.

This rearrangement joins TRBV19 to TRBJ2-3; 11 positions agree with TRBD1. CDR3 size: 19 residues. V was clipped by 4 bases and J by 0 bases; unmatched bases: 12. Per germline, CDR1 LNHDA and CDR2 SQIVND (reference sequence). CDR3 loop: CASSTGRTGGGSSTDTQYF. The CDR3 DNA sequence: TGTGCCAGTAGTACCGGAAGGACAGGGGGCGGTTCTAGCACAGATACGCAGTATTTT.

The CDR3 sequence: CASSMGQGYEQYF. The DNA for the CDR3 is TGTGCCAGCAGCATGGGACAGGGTTACGAGCAGTACTTC. The rearrangement uses TRBV7-3 and TRBJ2-7; TRBD1 matches 9 bases. With V trimmed by 5 bases and J by 4 bases, 3 bases remained unmatched. The CDR3 extends over 13 amino acids. Per germline, CDR1 SGHTA and CDR2 FQGTGA. Supplemented by reference TRBV7-3 and TRBJ2-7, the full variable domain reads GAGVSQTPSNKVTEKGKYVELRCDPISGHTALYWYRQSLGQGPEFLIYFQGTGAADDSGLPNDRFFAVRPEGSVSTLKIQRTERGDSAVYLCASSMGQGYEQYFGPGTRLTVT.

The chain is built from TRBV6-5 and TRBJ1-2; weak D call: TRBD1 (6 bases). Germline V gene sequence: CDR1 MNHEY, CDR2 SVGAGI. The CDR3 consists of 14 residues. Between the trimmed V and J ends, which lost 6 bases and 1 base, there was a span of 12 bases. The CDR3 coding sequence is TGTGCCAGCAGGCGGGACACCCTTAACTATGGCTACACCTTC. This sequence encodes CASRRDTLNYGYTF.

In DNA, the CDR3 is TGCGCCAGCAGCACCGGACAGGGAGAAAAACTGTTTTTT. This gives the protein CASSTGQGEKLFF. The V call is TRBV5-1, the J call TRBJ1-4, with 8 bases fitting TRBD1. The CDR3 covers 13 residues. CDR1 and CDR2 (germline): SGHRS, YFSETQ. V was pared by 4 bases and J by 8 bases, with 4 bases of the junction left unmatched.

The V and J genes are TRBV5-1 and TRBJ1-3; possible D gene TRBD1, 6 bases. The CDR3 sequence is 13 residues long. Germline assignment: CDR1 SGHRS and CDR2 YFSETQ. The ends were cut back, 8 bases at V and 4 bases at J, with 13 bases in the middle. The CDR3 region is CASSYRAGNTIYF. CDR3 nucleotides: TGCGCCAGTTCATACAGGGCCGGAAACACCATATATTTT.

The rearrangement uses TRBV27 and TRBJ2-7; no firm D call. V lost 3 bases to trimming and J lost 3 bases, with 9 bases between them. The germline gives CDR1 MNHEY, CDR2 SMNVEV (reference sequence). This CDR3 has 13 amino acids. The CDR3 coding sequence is TGTGCCAGCAGTTTGGGTCCAGACTACGAGCAGTACTTC. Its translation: CASSLGPDYEQYF.

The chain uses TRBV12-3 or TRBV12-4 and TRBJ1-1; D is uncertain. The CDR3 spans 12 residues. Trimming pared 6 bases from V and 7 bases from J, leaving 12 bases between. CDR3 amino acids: CASRAAYGEAFF. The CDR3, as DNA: TGTGCCAGCAGGGCCGCCTACGGTGAAGCTTTCTTT.

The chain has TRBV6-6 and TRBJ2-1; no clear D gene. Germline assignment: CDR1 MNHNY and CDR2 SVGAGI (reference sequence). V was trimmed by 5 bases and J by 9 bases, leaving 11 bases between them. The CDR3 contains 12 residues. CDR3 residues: CASSRTLSEQFF. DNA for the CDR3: TGTGCCAGCAGTCGAACTCTTAGTGAGCAGTTCTTC.